The 26 T cell receptor beta chains given below trace back to one sample, sequenced in a study of blood T cell repertoires in COVID-19. The assay was immunoSEQ multiplex PCR, and TCRdb's table has in-frame clones only and misses some. The sample holds 80,000 to 100,000 clones, approximately 80% seen once. Material for sequencing was peripheral blood. These receptor sequences come from a man in his 70s with active or convalescent COVID-19.

This clone showed up just once. The V gene is TRBV29-1, the J gene TRBJ2-7; possible D gene TRBD2, 5 bases. Germline loops: CDR1 SQVTM, CDR2 ANQGSEA. The CDR3 extends over 13 amino acids. V gave up 4 bases and J gave up 6 bases, with 16 bases separating them. CDR3: CSVVTIRGGEQYF. The CDR3 DNA is TGCAGCGTTGTGACGATACGGGGTGGCGAGCAGTACTTC.

This clone was recorded only once. The chain employs TRBV9 and TRBJ2-5; D ambiguous. With 3 bases removed from V and 9 bases from J, the gap between germline ends came to 12 bases. The germline CDR1 and CDR2 sequences are SGDLS and YYNGEE. This CDR3 is 12 amino acids long. For the CDR3, the DNA is TGTGCCAGCAGCGCCCCACCGGGTCCCCAGTACTTC. Protein product: CASSAPPGPQYF.

This clone appeared a few times. The V call is TRBV3-1 (or the pseudogene TRBV3-2), the J call TRBJ1-1; maybe TRBD1 (5 bases). V lost 3 bases and J lost 5, with 13 bases in between. The CDR3 is 14 residues long. Looked up from germline, CDR1 is LGHDT and CDR2 is YNNKEL (reference sequence). CDR3 residues: CASSQAGGGTEAFF. The CDR3 DNA follows: TGTGCCAGCAGCCAGGCCGGGGGTGGGACTGAAGCTTTCTTT.

This chain links TRBV6-4 with TRBJ2-7; TRBD1 matches at 9 bases. From germline, CDR1 is MRHNA and CDR2 SNTAGT. The V gene end was trimmed by 4 bases and the J gene end by 4 bases; junction bases not matched to a gene: 5. There are 14 residues in the CDR3. The CDR3 here is CASSAPGQGYEQYF. CDR3 nucleotides: TGTGCCAGCAGTGCCCCGGGACAGGGTTACGAGCAGTACTTC.

The J gene is TRBJ1-4, the V gene TRBV6-5; D is uncertain. Germline CDR1 MNHEY, CDR2 SVGAGI. The V and J ends lost 7 bases and 0 bases respectively, with 9 bases between them. The CDR3 has 14 residues. DNA of the CDR3: TGTGCCAGCAAATCGACAACAACTAATGAAAAACTGTTTTTT. It yields the protein CASKSTTTNEKLFF.

The chain is built from TRBV7-2 and TRBJ2-2, with 7 bases identical to TRBD2. Per the germline V gene, CDR1 is SGHTA and CDR2 is FQGNSA. CDR3 length: 14 amino acids. V shed 8 bases, J shed 5 bases, and the junction held 8 bases outside the gene matches. CDR3 region: CASGKGRGTGELFF. CDR3 bases: TGTGCCAGCGGGAAGGGGAGGGGAACCGGGGAGCTGTTTTTT.

The V and J genes are TRBV7-8 and TRBJ2-1; the D gene is possibly TRBD2 (6 bases). Germline V gene data show CDR1 as SGHVS and CDR2 as FQNEAQ. This CDR3 spans 14 amino acids. V was cut by 3 bases and J by 10 bases, with 16 bases left in between. The CDR3 sequence is CASSFTLLAGEQFF. The CDR3 DNA sequence: TGTGCCAGCAGCTTCACTTTACTAGCTGGGGAGCAGTTCTTC.

The V call is TRBV11-2, the J call TRBJ2-1, with 10 bases lining up with TRBD2. V lost 4 bases to trimming and J lost 6 bases; unmatched junction nucleotides: 6. Germline loops: CDR1 SGHAT, CDR2 FQNNGV. The CDR3 spans 15 residues. The CDR3 sequence: CASSSQLAGSNEQFF. CDR3 coding DNA: TGTGCCAGCAGCTCGCAACTAGCGGGGTCCAATGAGCAGTTCTTC. The entire variable domain, with the rest obtained from reference TRBV11-2 and TRBJ2-1, is as follows: EAGVAQSPRYKIIEKRQSVAFWCNPISGHATLYWYQQILGQGPKLLIQFQNNGVVDDSQLPKDRFSAERLKGVDSTLKIQPAKLEDSAVYLCASSSQLAGSNEQFFGPGTRLTVL.

The CDR3 loop reads CASSRVSGNTIYF. The DNA for the CDR3 is TGTGCCAGCAGCCGTGTCTCTGGAAACACCATATATTTT. This chain joins TRBV6-6 and TRBJ1-3; D is unresolved. V lost 6 bases and J lost 0, with 6 bases in between. The CDR3 is 13 amino acids. Germline V CDR1 and CDR2: MNHNY, SVGAGI (reference sequence).

The chain is built from TRBV7-3 and TRBJ2-7; a possible D gene is TRBD1 (6 bases). The ends were cut back, 1 base at V and 4 bases at J, with 8 bases in the middle. This CDR3 is 13 amino acids long. The germline gives CDR1 SGHTA, CDR2 FQGTGA. CDR3 residues: CASSLIRGYEQYF. The CDR3, as DNA: TGTGCCAGCAGCTTAATCAGGGGTTACGAGCAGTACTTC.

This clone was found once. The J gene is TRBJ1-2, the V gene TRBV5-6, with a tentative D call TRBD1 (6 bases). V lost 0 bases and J 3 bases, leaving 9 bases between the germline ends. The CDR3 runs to 14 residues. Per germline, CDR1 SGHDT and CDR2 YYEEEE. CDR3 bases: TGTGCCAGCAGCTTGGGCGACAGGTACTATGGCTACACCTTC. Translated, it gives CASSLGDRYYGYTF.

CDR3 nucleotides: TGCAGCGCCCGGGAGAACTATGGCTACACCTTC. This translates into CSARENYGYTF. V usage is TRBV29-1 and J usage is TRBJ1-2; D unresolved. The CDR3 has 11 amino acids. Trimming pared 7 bases from V and 2 bases from J, leaving 8 bases between. The germline V gene encodes CDR1 SQVTM and CDR2 ANQGSEA.

This clone appeared once. The CDR3 is CASSQEEGLNEQFF. The CDR3 nucleotides are TGCGCCAGCAGCCAAGAGGAGGGGCTCAATGAGCAGTTCTTC. V gene TRBV4-1 combines with J gene TRBJ2-1; possible D gene TRBD2, 6 bases. The ends were cut back, 0 bases at V and 6 bases at J, with 9 bases in the middle. The V gene's germline CDR1 is MGHRA and CDR2 YSYEKL. The CDR3 totals 14 residues.

This chain links TRBV7-8 with TRBJ1-5, with D perhaps matching TRBD1 (6 bases). The CDR3 extends over 17 amino acids. The ends were cut back, 1 base at V and 2 bases at J, with 15 bases in the middle. The germline gives CDR1 SGHVS, CDR2 FQNEAQ. The CDR3 here is CASSLGQVLYGNQPQHF. In DNA, the CDR3 is TGTGCCAGCAGCTTAGGACAGGTCCTTTATGGCAATCAGCCCCAGCATTTT.

The CDR3 spells CASSIAAVSGNTIYF. The CDR3 DNA sequence: TGTGCCAGTAGTATAGCCGCGGTCTCTGGAAACACCATATATTTT. This chain uses TRBV19 with TRBJ1-3; no clear D. The CDR3 runs 15 residues. Trimming shortened V by 1 base and J by 0 bases, and 7 bases separated the two germline ends. Germline CDR1 and CDR2: LNHDA and SQIVND (reference sequence).

The chain has TRBV27 and TRBJ1-5; the D gene is possibly TRBD1 (6 bases). Germline CDR1 is MNHEY and CDR2 is SMNVEV (reference sequence). Between the trimmed V and J ends, which lost 6 bases and 4 bases, there was a span of 28 bases. The length of the CDR3 is 19 residues. The DNA of the CDR3 is TGTGCCAGCAGCGCAAGCGGGGGCGCTTGGGGGGTGGGAAATCAGCCCCAGCATTTT. The encoded protein is CASSASGGAWGVGNQPQHF.

The sample holds a few counts of this clone. This sequence joins TRBV10-1 and TRBJ2-7, with 7 nucleotides matching TRBD1. The CDR3 has 15 residues. The ends lost 2 bases at V and 5 bases at J; junction bases unmatched: 9. The germline gives CDR1 WNHNN, CDR2 SYGVQD (reference sequence). CDR3 amino acids: CASSEGTAGDHEQYF. The CDR3 coding sequence is TGCGCCAGCAGTGAGGGGACAGCCGGCGATCACGAGCAGTACTTC.

The chain couples TRBV2 to TRBJ1-1; 7 nucleotides agree with TRBD1. CDR3 length: 14 residues. Germline assignment: CDR1 SNHLY and CDR2 FYNNEI. J lost 4 bases, V lost 7 bases, and 9 bases had no gene match. The CDR3, as DNA: TGTGCCAGCAAACAAGACAGGGCGGGCACTGAAGCTTTCTTT. It encodes CASKQDRAGTEAFF.

The chain's CDR3 is CASSFKGASTDTQYF. DNA for the CDR3: TGCGCCAGCAGCTTTAAGGGGGCAAGCACAGATACGCAGTATTTT. The genes are TRBV4-1 and TRBJ2-3, with 7 bases identical to TRBD1. With 5 bases clipped from V and 0 bases from J, the junction kept 5 bases outside the gene matches. The length of the CDR3 is 15 residues. The germline V gene encodes CDR1 MGHRA and CDR2 YSYEKL.

The V call is TRBV7-6, the J call TRBJ2-1; D is ambiguous. The CDR3 contains 12 residues. Trimming cost V 5 bases and J 10 bases, with 12 bases left between them. CDR1 is SGHVS, CDR2 FNYEAQ, per germline. CDR3 residues: CASSLPLGEQFF. The DNA of the CDR3 is TGTGCCAGCAGCCTGCCCCTAGGCGAGCAGTTCTTC.

The chain has TRBV27 and TRBJ2-5, with 16 nucleotides matching TRBD2. Trimming cost V 8 bases and J 4 bases; bases outside gene matches: 16. CDR3 length equals 19 residues. Germline V lookup: CDR1 MNHEY, CDR2 SMNVEV (reference sequence). For the CDR3, the DNA is TGTGCCAGCCGACCGGGACTAGCGGGGGGGCCCCACAATGGAGAGACCCAGTACTTC. This encodes CASRPGLAGGPHNGETQYF.

V and J are TRBV6-5 and TRBJ2-7; maybe TRBD1 (6 bases). Trimming removed 0 bases at V and 2 bases at J, with 11 bases between. Germline loops: CDR1 MNHEY, CDR2 SVGAGI. This CDR3 is built from 15 residues. CDR3 amino acids: CASSYSQSGAYEQYF. The CDR3 DNA reads as TGTGCCAGCAGTTACTCCCAGTCAGGGGCCTACGAGCAGTACTTC.

This clone appeared a few times. The rearrangement uses TRBV7-2 and TRBJ2-3; no firm D call. V lost 4 bases and J 6 bases, leaving 8 bases between the germline ends. The CDR3 spans 12 residues. In germline, CDR1 is SGHTA, CDR2 FQGNSA. The CDR3 reads CASSSMRDTQYF. DNA of the CDR3: TGTGCCAGCAGCTCCATGAGGGATACGCAGTATTTT.

This clone turned up a few times. The chain links TRBV2 to TRBJ1-2; D is possibly TRBD1 (5 bases). Trimming shortened V by 4 bases and J by 14 bases, and 17 bases separated the two germline ends. CDR1 is SNHLY and CDR2 is FYNNEI in the germline V gene. CDR3 length: 12 residues. For the CDR3, the DNA is TGTGCCAGCAGTGCCGGCAGGGCCCCACGGACCTTC. Its translation: CASSAGRAPRTF.

The rearrangement uses TRBV14 and TRBJ1-2; no firm D call. The germline CDR1 and CDR2 sequences are SGHDN and FVKESK. The length of the CDR3 is 13 residues. Trimming took 0 bases from V and 7 from J, leaving 9 bases between them. CDR3 in DNA: TGTGCCAGCAGCCAAGAACAGTTTAGTGGCTACACCTTC. It specifies CASSQEQFSGYTF.

The chain has TRBV5-1 and TRBJ1-1; TRBD1 might be the D (5 bases). This CDR3 spans 15 amino acids. V lost 0 bases to trimming and J lost 5 bases, with 14 bases between them. Germline-derived CDR1 and CDR2 are SGHRS and YFSETQ. Written as DNA, the CDR3 is TGCGCCAGCAGCTTGGCAGCCGCAGGGAATACTGAAGCTTTCTTT. Protein sequence: CASSLAAAGNTEAFF.